This T cell receptor beta chain was captured by sequencing in a study of control samples from healthy donors and cancer patients. The method was immunoSEQ multiplex PCR; TCRdb's version includes in-frame clones alone and lacks a portion of them. This sample has 170,000 or so clones; 85% to 95% occur once, and the top ten carry 1.4% to 1.5%. CDR1 is SGHTA, CDR2 FQGNSA, per germline. This CDR3 comprises 18 residues. V lost 5 bases and J lost 0; bases outside the gene matches: 4. The rearrangement links TRBV7-2 to TRBJ2-1; 16 bases fit TRBD2. This TCR derives from a man in his late teens or twenties in good health. Sequencing input: blood. As DNA, the CDR3 is TGTGCCAGCAGCCCGGGACTAGCGGGGGGGAGCTCCTACAATGAGCAGTTCTTC. This sequence encodes CASSPGLAGGSSYNEQFF.